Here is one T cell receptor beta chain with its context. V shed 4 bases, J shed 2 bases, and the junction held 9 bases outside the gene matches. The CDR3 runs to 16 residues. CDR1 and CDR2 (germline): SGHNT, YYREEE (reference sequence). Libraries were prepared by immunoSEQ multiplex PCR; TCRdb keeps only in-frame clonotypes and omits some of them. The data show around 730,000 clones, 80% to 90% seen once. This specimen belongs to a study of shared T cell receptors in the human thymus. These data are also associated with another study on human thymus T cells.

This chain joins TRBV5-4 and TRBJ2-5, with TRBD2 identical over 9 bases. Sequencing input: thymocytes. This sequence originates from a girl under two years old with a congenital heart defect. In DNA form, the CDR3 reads TGTGCCAGCAGCCGAGGGGTAGCGGGGGCTCAAGAGACCCAGTACTTC. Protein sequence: CASSRGVAGAQETQYF.